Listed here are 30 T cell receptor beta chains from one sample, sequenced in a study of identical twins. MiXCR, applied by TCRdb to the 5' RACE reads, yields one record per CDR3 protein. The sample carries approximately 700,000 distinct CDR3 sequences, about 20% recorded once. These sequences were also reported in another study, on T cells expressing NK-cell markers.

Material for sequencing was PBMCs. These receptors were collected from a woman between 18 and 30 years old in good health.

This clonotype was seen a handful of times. CDR3 coding DNA: TGCGCCAGCAGCTTGGGGGAAAACCCCTACAATGAGCAGTTCTTC. Protein: CASSLGENPYNEQFF. The V call is TRBV5-1, the J call TRBJ2-1; unclear D gene. The length of the CDR3 is 15 residues. V lost 0 bases, J lost 2 bases, and 9 bases lay in between. CDR1 and CDR2 (germline): SGHRS, YFSETQ.

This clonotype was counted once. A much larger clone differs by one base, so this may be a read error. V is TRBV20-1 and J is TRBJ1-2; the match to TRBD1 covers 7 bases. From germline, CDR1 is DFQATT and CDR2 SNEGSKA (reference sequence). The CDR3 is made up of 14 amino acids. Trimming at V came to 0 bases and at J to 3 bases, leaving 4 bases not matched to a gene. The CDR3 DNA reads TGCAGTGCTAGAGACGAACAGGGGCACTATGGCTACACCTTC. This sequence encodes CSARDEQGHYGYTF.

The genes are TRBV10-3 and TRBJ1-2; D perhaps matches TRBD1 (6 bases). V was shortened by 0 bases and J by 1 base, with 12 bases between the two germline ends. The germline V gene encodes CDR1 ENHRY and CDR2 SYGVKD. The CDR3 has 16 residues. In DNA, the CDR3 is TGTGCCATCAGTGAGTCGAACGGGGGCGTTAACTATGGCTACACCTTC. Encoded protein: CAISESNGGVNYGYTF.

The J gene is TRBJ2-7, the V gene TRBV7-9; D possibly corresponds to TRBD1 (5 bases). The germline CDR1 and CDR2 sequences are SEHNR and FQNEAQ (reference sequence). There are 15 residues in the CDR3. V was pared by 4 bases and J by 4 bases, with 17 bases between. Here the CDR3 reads CASSSQGYAGYEQYF. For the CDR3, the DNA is TGTGCCAGCAGCTCTCAGGGTTACGCAGGATACGAGCAGTACTTC.

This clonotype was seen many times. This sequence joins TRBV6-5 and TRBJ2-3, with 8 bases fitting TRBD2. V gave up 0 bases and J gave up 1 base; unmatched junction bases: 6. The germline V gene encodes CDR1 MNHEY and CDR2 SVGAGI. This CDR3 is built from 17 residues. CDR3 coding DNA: TGTGCCAGCAGTTACTCGGTGGTGCGGGGGGGCACAGATACGCAGTATTTT. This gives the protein CASSYSVVRGGTDTQYF.

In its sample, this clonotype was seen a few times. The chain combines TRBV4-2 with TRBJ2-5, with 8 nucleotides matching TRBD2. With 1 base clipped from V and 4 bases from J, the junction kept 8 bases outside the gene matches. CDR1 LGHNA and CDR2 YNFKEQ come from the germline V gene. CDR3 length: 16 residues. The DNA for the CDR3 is TGTGCCAGCAGCCAAGTCGTCGGGGGGGCTTTAGAGACCCAGTACTTC. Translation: CASSQVVGGALETQYF.

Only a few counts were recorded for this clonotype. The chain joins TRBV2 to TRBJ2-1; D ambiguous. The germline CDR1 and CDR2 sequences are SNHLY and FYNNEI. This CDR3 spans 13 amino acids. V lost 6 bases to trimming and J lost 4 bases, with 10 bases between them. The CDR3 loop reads CASRSSRYNEQFF. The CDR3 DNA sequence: TGTGCCAGCAGATCCAGCCGTTACAATGAGCAGTTCTTC. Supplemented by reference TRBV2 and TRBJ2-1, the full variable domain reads EPEVTQTPSHQVTQMGQEVILRCVPISNHLYFYWYRQILGQKVEFLVSFYNNEISEKSEIFDDQFSVERPDGSNFTLKIRSTKLEDSAMYFCASRSSRYNEQFFGPGTRLTVL.

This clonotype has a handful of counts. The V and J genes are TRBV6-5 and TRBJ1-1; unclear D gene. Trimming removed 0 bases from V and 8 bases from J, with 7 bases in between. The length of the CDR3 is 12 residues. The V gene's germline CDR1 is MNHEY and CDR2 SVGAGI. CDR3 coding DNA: TGTGCCAGCAGTTACTCCGGCAGGGAAGCTTTCTTT. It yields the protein CASSYSGREAFF.

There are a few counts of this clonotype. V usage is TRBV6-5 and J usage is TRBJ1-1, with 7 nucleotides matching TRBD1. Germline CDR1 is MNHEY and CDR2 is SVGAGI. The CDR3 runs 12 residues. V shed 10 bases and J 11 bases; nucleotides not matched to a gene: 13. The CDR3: CATLQSSGGAFF. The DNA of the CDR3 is TGTGCCACCCTCCAATCCTCAGGGGGGGCTTTCTTT.

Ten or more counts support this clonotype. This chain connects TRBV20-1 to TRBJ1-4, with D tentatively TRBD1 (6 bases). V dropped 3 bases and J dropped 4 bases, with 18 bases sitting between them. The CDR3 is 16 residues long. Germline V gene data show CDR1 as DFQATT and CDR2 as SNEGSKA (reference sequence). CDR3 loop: CSASLAGAAFNEKLFF. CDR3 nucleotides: TGCAGTGCTAGTTTGGCAGGGGCTGCCTTTAATGAAAAACTGTTTTTT.

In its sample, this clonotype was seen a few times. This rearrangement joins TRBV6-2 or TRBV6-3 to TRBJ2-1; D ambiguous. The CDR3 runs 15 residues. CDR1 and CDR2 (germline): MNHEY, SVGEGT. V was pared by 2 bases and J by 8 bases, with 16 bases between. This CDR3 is CASSYIATGTDEQFF. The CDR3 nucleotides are TGTGCCAGCAGTTACATCGCGACCGGCACCGATGAGCAGTTCTTC.

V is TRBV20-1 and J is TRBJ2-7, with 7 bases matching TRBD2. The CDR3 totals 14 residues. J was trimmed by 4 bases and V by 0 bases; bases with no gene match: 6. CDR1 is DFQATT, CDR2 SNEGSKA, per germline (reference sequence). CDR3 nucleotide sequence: TGCAGTGCTAGAGATCCGGGAGGACGATACGAGCAGTACTTC. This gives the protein CSARDPGGRYEQYF.

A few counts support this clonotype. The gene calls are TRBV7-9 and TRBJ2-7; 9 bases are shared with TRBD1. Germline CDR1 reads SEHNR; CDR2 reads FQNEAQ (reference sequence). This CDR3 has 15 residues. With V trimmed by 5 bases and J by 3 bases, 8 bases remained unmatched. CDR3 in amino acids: CASSQWTGANYEQYF. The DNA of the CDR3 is TGTGCCAGCAGCCAATGGACAGGGGCCAACTACGAGCAGTACTTC.

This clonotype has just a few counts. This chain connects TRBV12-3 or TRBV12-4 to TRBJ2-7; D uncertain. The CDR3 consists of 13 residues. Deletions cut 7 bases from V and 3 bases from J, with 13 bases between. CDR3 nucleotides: TGTGCCAGCACCAGAGGCCAGCACTACGAGCAGTACTTC. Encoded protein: CASTRGQHYEQYF.

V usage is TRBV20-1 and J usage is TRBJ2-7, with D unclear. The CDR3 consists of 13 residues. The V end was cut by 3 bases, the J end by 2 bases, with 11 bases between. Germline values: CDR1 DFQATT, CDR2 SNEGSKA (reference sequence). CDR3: CSASSLGTYEQYF. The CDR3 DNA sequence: TGCAGTGCTAGTAGCCTGGGGACCTACGAGCAGTACTTC.

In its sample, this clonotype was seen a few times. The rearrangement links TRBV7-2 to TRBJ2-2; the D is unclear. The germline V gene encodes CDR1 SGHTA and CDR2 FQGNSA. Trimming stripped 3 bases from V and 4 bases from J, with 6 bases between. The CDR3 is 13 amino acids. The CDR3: CASSFLVTGELFF. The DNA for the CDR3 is TGTGCCAGCAGCTTTCTAGTCACCGGGGAGCTGTTTTTT.

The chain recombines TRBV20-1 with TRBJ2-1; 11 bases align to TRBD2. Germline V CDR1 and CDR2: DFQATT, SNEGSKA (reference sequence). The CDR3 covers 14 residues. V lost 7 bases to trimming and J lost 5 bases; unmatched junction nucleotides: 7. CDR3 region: CSGVPGLADNEQFF. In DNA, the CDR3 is TGCAGTGGGGTCCCGGGACTAGCGGACAATGAGCAGTTCTTC.

The CDR3 sequence is CSGGQRSNTEAFF. DNA of the CDR3: TGCAGCGGGGGACAGCGTTCGAACACTGAAGCTTTCTTT. V usage is TRBV29-1 and J usage is TRBJ1-1; TRBD1 matches 7 bases. The germline V gene has CDR1 SQVTM and CDR2 ANQGSEA. V dropped 7 bases and J dropped 1; count of bases not matched to a gene: 6. This CDR3 spans 13 amino acids. The whole variable domain, remainder taken from reference TRBV29-1 and TRBJ1-1, is SAVISQKPSRDICQRGTSLTIQCQVDSQVTMMFWYRQQPGQSLTLIATANQGSEATYESGFVIDKFPISRPNLTFSTLTVSNMSPEDSSIYLCSGGQRSNTEAFFGQGTRLTVV.

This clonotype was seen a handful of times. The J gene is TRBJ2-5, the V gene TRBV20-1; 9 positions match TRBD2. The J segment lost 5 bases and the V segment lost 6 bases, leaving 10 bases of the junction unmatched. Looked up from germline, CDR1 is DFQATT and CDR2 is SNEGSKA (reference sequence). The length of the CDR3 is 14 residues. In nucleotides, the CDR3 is TGCAGTGCCGCCCTCAGCGGGGGGTGGGAGACCCAGTACTTC. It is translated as CSAALSGGWETQYF.

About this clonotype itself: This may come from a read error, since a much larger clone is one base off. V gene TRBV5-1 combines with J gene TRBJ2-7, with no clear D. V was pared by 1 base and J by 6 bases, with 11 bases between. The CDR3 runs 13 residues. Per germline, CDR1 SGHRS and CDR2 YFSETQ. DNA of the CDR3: TGCGCCAGCAGCTTGACAGAAGACTCCGAGCAGTACTTC. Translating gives CASSLTEDSEQYF.

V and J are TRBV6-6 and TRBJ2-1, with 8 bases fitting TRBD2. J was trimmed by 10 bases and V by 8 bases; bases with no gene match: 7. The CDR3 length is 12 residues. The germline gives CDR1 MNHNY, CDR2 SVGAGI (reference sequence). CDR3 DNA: TGTGCCAGCGGTATAGCGGGGCGAGAGCAGTTCTTC. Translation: CASGIAGREQFF.

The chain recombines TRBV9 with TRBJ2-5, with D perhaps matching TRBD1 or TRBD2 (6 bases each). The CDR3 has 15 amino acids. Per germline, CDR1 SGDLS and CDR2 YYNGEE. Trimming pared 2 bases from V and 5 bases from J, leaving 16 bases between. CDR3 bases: TGTGCCAGCAGCGTGGGAATAGGGGGGCGGGAGACCCAGTACTTC. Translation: CASSVGIGGRETQYF.

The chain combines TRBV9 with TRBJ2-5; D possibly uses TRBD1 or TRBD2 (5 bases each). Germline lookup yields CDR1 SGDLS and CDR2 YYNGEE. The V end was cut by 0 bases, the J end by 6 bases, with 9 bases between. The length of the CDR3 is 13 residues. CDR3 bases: TGTGCCAGCAGCGTAGACCAGGGACAGACCCAGTACTTC. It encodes CASSVDQGQTQYF.

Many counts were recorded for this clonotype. CDR3 amino acids: CASSLSGSENYGYTF. CDR3 coding DNA: TGTGCCAGCAGCTTATCCGGGTCGGAAAACTATGGCTACACCTTC. This chain uses TRBV7-2 with TRBJ1-2; D is uncertain. V lost 2 bases, J lost 2 bases, and 12 bases lay in between. CDR1 and CDR2 (germline): SGHTA, FQGNSA. The CDR3 totals 15 residues. The whole variable domain, remainder taken from reference TRBV7-2 and TRBJ1-2, is GAGVSQSPSNKVTEKGKDVELRCDPISGHTALYWYRQSLGQGLEFLIYFQGNSAPDKSGLPSDRFSAERTGGSVSTLTIQRTQQEDSAVYLCASSLSGSENYGYTFGSGTRLTVV.

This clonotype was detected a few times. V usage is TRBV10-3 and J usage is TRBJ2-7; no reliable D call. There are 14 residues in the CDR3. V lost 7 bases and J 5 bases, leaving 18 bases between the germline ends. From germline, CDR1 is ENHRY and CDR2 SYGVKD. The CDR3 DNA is TGTGCCATCAATACAGCCCCTCTTTCCCACGAGCAGTACTTC. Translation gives CAINTAPLSHEQYF.

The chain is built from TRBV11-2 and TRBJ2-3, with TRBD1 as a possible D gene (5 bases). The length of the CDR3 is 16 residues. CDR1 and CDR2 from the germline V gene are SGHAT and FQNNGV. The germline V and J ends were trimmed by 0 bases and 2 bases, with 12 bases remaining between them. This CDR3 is CASSLDGLGATDTQYF. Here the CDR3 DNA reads TGTGCCAGCAGCTTAGACGGTCTAGGGGCCACAGATACGCAGTATTTT.

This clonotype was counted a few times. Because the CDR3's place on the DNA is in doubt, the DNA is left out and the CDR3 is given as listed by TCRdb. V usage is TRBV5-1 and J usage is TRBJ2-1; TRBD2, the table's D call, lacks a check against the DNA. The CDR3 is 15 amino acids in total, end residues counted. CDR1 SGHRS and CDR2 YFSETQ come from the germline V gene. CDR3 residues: CASSVGQGAQRERGF.

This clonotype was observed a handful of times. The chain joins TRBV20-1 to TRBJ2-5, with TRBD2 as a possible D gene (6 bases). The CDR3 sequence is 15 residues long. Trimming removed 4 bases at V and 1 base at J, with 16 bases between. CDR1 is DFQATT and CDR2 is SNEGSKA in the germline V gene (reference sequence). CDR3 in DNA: TGCAGTGCTATTTGGGTCCAGCGGGTCCAAGAGACCCAGTACTTC. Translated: CSAIWVQRVQETQYF.

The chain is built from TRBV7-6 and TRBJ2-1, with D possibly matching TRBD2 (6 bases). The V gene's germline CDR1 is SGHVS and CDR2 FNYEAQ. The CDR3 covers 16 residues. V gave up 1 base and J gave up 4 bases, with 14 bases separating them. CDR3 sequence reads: CASSLGFSGRYNEQFF. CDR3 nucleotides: TGTGCCAGCAGCTTAGGGTTTTCCGGGAGATACAATGAGCAGTTCTTC.

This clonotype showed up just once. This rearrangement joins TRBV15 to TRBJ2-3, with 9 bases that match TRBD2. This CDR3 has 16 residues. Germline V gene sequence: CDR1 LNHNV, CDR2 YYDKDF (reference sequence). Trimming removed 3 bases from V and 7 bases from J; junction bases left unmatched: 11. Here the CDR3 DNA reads TGTGCCACCAGCAGGGGGGATAGCGGGGGCCGCTATACGCAGTATTTT. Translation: CATSRGDSGGRYTQYF.